This entry concerns a single T cell receptor beta chain. What it recognizes is unknown. The sample belongs to a study of cytomegalovirus exposure and HLA in healthy donors. The donors formed part of the roughly 120-subject validation cohort, distinct from the roughly 700-subject first cohort. Generated by immunoSEQ multiplex PCR, the TCRdb table keeps only in-frame clones and is missing some. The table has around 150,000 clones, about 89% seen once; the top ten hold roughly 0.7%. Overall study findings and caveats: Reportedly, diagnosis of cytomegalovirus status by the classifier showed high specificity and sensitivity.

This sequence originates from a man aged 18 to 35 in good health and CMV-seronegative. Sequencing was performed on PBMCs.

The CDR3: CASSILSGYNEQFF. The DNA for the CDR3 is TGTGCCAGCAGCATTCTTAGCGGTTACAATGAGCAGTTCTTC. The rearrangement joins TRBV5-4 to TRBJ2-1; D perhaps matches TRBD2 (6 bases). Per germline, CDR1 SGHNT and CDR2 YYREEE (reference sequence). Trimming removed 4 bases at V and 4 bases at J, with 12 bases between. CDR3 length equals 14 residues.